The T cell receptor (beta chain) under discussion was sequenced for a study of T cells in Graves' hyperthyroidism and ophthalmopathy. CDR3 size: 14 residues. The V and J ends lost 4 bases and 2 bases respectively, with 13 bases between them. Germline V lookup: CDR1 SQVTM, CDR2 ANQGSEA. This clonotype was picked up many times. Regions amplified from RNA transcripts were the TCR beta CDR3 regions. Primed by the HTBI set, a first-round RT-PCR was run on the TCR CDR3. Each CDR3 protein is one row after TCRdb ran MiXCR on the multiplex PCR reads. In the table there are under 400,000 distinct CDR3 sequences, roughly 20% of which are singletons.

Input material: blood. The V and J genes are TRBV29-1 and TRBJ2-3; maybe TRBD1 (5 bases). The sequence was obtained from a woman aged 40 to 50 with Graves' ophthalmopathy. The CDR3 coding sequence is TGCAGCGTTGTAAACAGGAGAAACACAGATACGCAGTATTTT. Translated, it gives CSVVNRRNTDTQYF.